This T cell receptor (beta chain) was recovered during a study of T cells after yellow fever vaccination. To note about this clonotype: Its target is unknown. Compared with germline, one end of the junction differs, possibly owing to a read error.

Study-wide findings and caveats: Although most clonotypes did not, a small share appeared in both CD4 and CD8 compartments.

Per the germline V gene, CDR1 is SNHLY and CDR2 is FYNNEI. The CDR3 has 11 residues. UMIs were added to TCR cDNA along with a universal primer site when it was made by 5'RACE template switching. Via MiXCR, TCRdb re-called the 5' RACE reads, giving one row per CDR3 protein. The sample contains hundreds of thousands of distinct CDR3 sequences, roughly an eighth of which appear only once. The clonotype was recovered from a man aged 30 to 39 who received the YFV17D yellow fever vaccine. The genes are TRBV2 and TRBJ2-1; D is possibly TRBD2 (6 bases). Sequenced material: PBMCs, taken on the day of the yellow fever booster vaccination. The DNA of the CDR3 is TGTGCCAGCAGTGAACGGGGGAGGCGGTCGTTC. As protein: CASSERGRRSF.